Presented here are 24 T cell receptor beta chains from one specimen sequenced in a study of T cells in Graves' hyperthyroidism and ophthalmopathy (dated by TCRdb to about 2019). The receptor library was made with multiplex PCR. Sequenced on an Illumina HiSeq 2000. Amplification of TCR beta CDR3 regions was carried out from RNA transcripts. The TCR CDR3 was subjected to a first round of RT-PCR using the HTBI primer set and the Qiagen OneStep RT-PCR kit. The public reads were run again by TCRdb, first through fastp at Q25 and then through MiXCR, and only productive beta chains were kept. Rows merge per CDR3 protein into single entries with the most common DNA and genes. In this sample the table shows some 770,000 distinct CDR3 sequences, around 17% of which occur a single time. In total, the top ten clones hold around 7.7% of the sample. The sequencing input was blood. The receptors stem from a man younger than 35 with Graves' hyperthyroidism.

This clonotype was seen at least ten times. The chain has TRBV28 and TRBJ2-1; tentatively, D is TRBD1 (6 bases). The CDR3 runs to 13 residues. The V gene lost 6 bases and the J gene lost 3 bases, with 9 bases spanning the gap. Per the germline V gene, CDR1 is MDHEN and CDR2 is SYDVKM. The CDR3: CASRGTFYNEQFF. In DNA, the CDR3 is TGTGCCAGCAGAGGGACATTCTACAATGAGCAGTTCTTC. Filled out from reference TRBV28 and TRBJ2-1, the complete variable domain reads DVKVTQSSRYLVKRTGEKVFLECVQDMDHENMFWYRQDPGLGLRLIYFSYDVKMKEKGDIPEGYSVSREKKERFSLILESASTNQTSMYLCASRGTFYNEQFFGPGTRLTVL.

At least ten counts were recorded for this clonotype. The gene calls are TRBV28 and TRBJ1-5; 10 positions agree with TRBD1. The germline V gene encodes CDR1 MDHEN and CDR2 SYDVKM. Losses at the gene ends were 7 bases for V and 0 bases for J; bases not matched to a gene: 18. The CDR3 has 20 residues. CDR3 coding DNA: TGTGCCAGCATACTATATTCCGGGACAGGGGTATCACCTAGCAATCAGCCCCAGCATTTT. The encoded protein is CASILYSGTGVSPSNQPQHF.

In this sample, this clonotype turned up a few times. This chain uses TRBV2 with TRBJ2-2; 7 bases are a match to TRBD2. The ends lost 8 bases at V and 6 bases at J; junction bases unmatched: 9. The CDR3 is 14 residues long. Germline assignment: CDR1 SNHLY and CDR2 FYNNEI. CDR3 coding DNA: TGTGCCAGCGGGGCCGGGAGCGGGGCCGGGGAGCTGTTTTTT. The encoded protein is CASGAGSGAGELFF. The variable domain in full, with the rest retrieved from reference TRBV2 and TRBJ2-2, is EPEVTQTPSHQVTQMGQEVILRCVPISNHLYFYWYRQILGQKVEFLVSFYNNEISEKSEIFDDQFSVERPDGSNFTLKIRSTKLEDSAMYFCASGAGSGAGELFFGEGSRLTVL.

The chain recombines TRBV19 with TRBJ2-3; TRBD2 matches at 7 bases. V was clipped by 5 bases and J by 2 bases; unmatched bases: 7. The CDR3 length is 15 residues. Per the germline V gene, CDR1 is LNHDA and CDR2 is SQIVND (reference sequence). CDR3 in amino acids: CASSPTSAYTDTQYF. CDR3 sequence (DNA): TGTGCCAGTAGTCCCACTAGCGCCTACACAGATACGCAGTATTTT. Based on the CDR3 plus reference TRBV19 and TRBJ2-3, the full variable domain is DGGITQSPKYLFRKEGQNVTLSCEQNLNHDAMYWYRQDPGQGLRLIYYSQIVNDFQKGDIAEGYSVSREKKESFPLTVTSAQKNPTAFYLCASSPTSAYTDTQYFGPGTRLTVL.

This clonotype was observed many times. CDR3 nucleotides: TGTGCCAGCAGTGCCAGGTCTGGACCGGGATACGAGCAGTACTTC. It encodes CASSARSGPGYEQYF. V usage is TRBV12-3 or TRBV12-4 and J usage is TRBJ2-7; D might be TRBD2 (5 bases). Between the trimmed V and J ends, which lost 5 bases and 4 bases, there was a span of 18 bases. The CDR3 totals 15 residues.

V and J are TRBV6-5 and TRBJ2-2, with D perhaps matching TRBD1 or TRBD2 (5 bases each). The germline gives CDR1 MNHEY, CDR2 SVGAGI. This CDR3 comprises 15 residues. Trimming took 2 bases from V and 1 from J, leaving 8 bases between them. CDR3 sequence reads: CASSYGTQNTGELFF. DNA for the CDR3: TGTGCCAGCAGTTACGGGACGCAGAACACCGGGGAGCTGTTTTTT.

This clonotype was counted between two and nine times. The chain carries TRBV11-3 and TRBJ2-7; D unclear. Per the germline V gene, CDR1 is SGHNT and CDR2 is YENEEA. The ends were cut back, 5 bases at V and 0 bases at J, with 11 bases in the middle. The CDR3 loop spans 14 amino acids. The CDR3 is CASSPDGFSYEQYF. Here the CDR3 DNA reads TGTGCCAGCAGCCCTGACGGGTTCTCCTACGAGCAGTACTTC.

This clonotype was seen at least ten times. The gene calls are TRBV29-1 and TRBJ2-7, with 9 positions matching TRBD1. This CDR3 contains 14 residues. With V trimmed by 6 bases and J by 3 bases, 9 bases remained unmatched. Germline V gives CDR1 SQVTM, CDR2 ANQGSEA. The CDR3 protein is CSVEGTGRFYEQYF. The CDR3 bases are TGCAGCGTCGAGGGGACAGGGCGCTTCTACGAGCAGTACTTC.

The chain joins TRBV4-1 to TRBJ2-1; 7 nucleotides agree with TRBD2. Germline CDR1 reads MGHRA; CDR2 reads YSYEKL. The junction had 19 bases not matched to a gene; V was cut back by 2 bases and J by 6 bases. This CDR3 region has 19 residues. CDR3 bases: TGCGCCAGCAGCCAAAGCCCCGCCCCGCTAGCGGCGGCTGGCAATGAGCAGTTCTTC. Amino acids: CASSQSPAPLAAAGNEQFF.

CDR3 nucleotides: TGTGCCAGCAGCCCGAGGGGAGGGCCTCACGAGCAGTACTTC. Its translation is CASSPRGGPHEQYF. The chain has TRBV11-3 and TRBJ2-7, with TRBD2 identical over 7 bases. The germline CDR1 and CDR2 sequences are SGHNT and YENEEA. The CDR3 loop spans 14 amino acids. The trim removed 5 bases at V and 5 bases at J, leaving 9 bases unmatched.

This clonotype has a handful of counts. The CDR3 DNA reads as TGTGCCAGCACCCTTCTCATGGGAGGATCCTACAATGAGCAGTTCTTC. The encoded protein is CASTLLMGGSYNEQFF. The rearrangement links TRBV7-8 to TRBJ2-1; possible D gene TRBD2, 6 bases. V lost 7 bases, J lost 1 base, and 17 bases lay in between. Germline values: CDR1 SGHVS, CDR2 FQNEAQ. The CDR3 loop spans 16 amino acids.

This clonotype was seen a few times. This sequence may be a read error, since a much larger clone differs from it by one base. The chain links TRBV7-9 to TRBJ1-2; 9 nucleotides align to TRBD1. V shed 3 bases, J shed 4 bases, and the junction held 3 bases outside the gene matches. The germline CDR1 and CDR2 sequences are SEHNR and FQNEAQ (reference sequence). This CDR3 is built from 14 residues. CDR3 residues: CASSFGQGSYGYTF. The CDR3 region has the DNA TGTGCCAGCAGCTTCGGACAGGGGAGCTATGGCTACACCTTC.

This sequence joins TRBV6-1 and TRBJ1-2; D unresolved. CDR3 size: 15 residues. CDR1 and CDR2 (germline): MNHNS, SASEGT. V was shortened by 6 bases and J by 1 base, with 15 bases between the two germline ends. CDR3 sequence: CASSPSGKNNYGYTF. DNA for the CDR3: TGTGCCAGCAGCCCCTCTGGCAAGAATAACTATGGCTACACCTTC.

This chain links TRBV5-1 with TRBJ1-2, with a weak D call TRBD1 (5 bases). The V and J ends lost 2 bases and 7 bases respectively, with 15 bases between them. The V gene's germline CDR1 is SGHRS and CDR2 YFSETQ. The CDR3 spans 14 residues. CDR3 in DNA: TGCGCCAGCAGCTTAGAGCAGGGAGGTGCTGGCTACACCTTC. It encodes CASSLEQGGAGYTF.

V and J are TRBV18 and TRBJ2-5; D could derive from TRBD1 or TRBD2 (5 bases each). V gave up 3 bases and J gave up 1 base, with 12 bases separating them. CDR1 and CDR2 (germline): KGHSH, LQKENI. The CDR3 consists of 15 residues. The CDR3: CASSPLGTTQETQYF. The CDR3, as DNA: TGTGCCAGCTCACCCCTAGGGACCACCCAAGAGACCCAGTACTTC.

The V gene is TRBV5-1, the J gene TRBJ2-7; TRBD1 aligns across 8 bases. The CDR3 has 15 residues. V lost 4 bases and J lost 2; bases outside the gene matches: 8. CDR1 is SGHRS and CDR2 is YFSETQ in the germline V gene. CDR3 sequence (DNA): TGCGCCAGCAGCGCCCGGGACAGGAGCCCCTACGAGCAGTACTTC. Protein product: CASSARDRSPYEQYF.

V is TRBV6-5 and J is TRBJ1-5; weak D call: TRBD1 (5 bases). This CDR3 spans 14 amino acids. CDR1 is MNHEY, CDR2 SVGAGI, per germline. Between the trimmed V and J ends, which lost 4 bases and 3 bases, there was a span of 10 bases. Here the CDR3 reads CASSSTADNQPQHF. The CDR3 DNA reads TGTGCCAGCAGTTCGACAGCGGACAATCAGCCCCAGCATTTT.

The J gene is TRBJ2-7, the V gene TRBV4-1, with 11 positions matching TRBD2. Germline V gives CDR1 MGHRA, CDR2 YSYEKL. Trimming removed 1 base from V and 7 bases from J; junction bases left unmatched: 15. The CDR3 covers 18 residues. The CDR3 loop reads CASSQVRLAGFPREEQYF. CDR3 DNA sequence: TGCGCCAGCAGCCAAGTCCGACTAGCGGGATTCCCTAGAGAGGAGCAGTACTTC.

This clonotype was counted at least ten times. The J gene is TRBJ2-1, the V gene TRBV27; D is unclear. Germline lookup yields CDR1 MNHEY and CDR2 SMNVEV (reference sequence). The CDR3 length is 15 residues. Trimming took off 2 bases at V and 0 bases at J, with 8 bases between the two ends. The CDR3 spells CASSLRLASYNEQFF. In nucleotides, the CDR3 is TGTGCCAGCAGTTTACGGCTCGCCTCCTACAATGAGCAGTTCTTC.

The chain recombines TRBV28 with TRBJ2-2; 7 nucleotides agree with TRBD2. After removal of 2 bases from V and 5 bases from J, the junction contained 8 bases not matched to a gene. CDR3 size: 16 residues. From germline, CDR1 is MDHEN and CDR2 SYDVKM. DNA of the CDR3: TGTGCCAGCAGTTTAGTTGTTTGGGAGGGAACCGGGGAGCTGTTTTTT. Translating it yields CASSLVVWEGTGELFF.

This clonotype has only a few counts. The chain carries TRBV27 and TRBJ2-3; D might be TRBD1 or TRBD2, each matching 6 bases. CDR3 length equals 14 residues. CDR1 is MNHEY and CDR2 is SMNVEV in the germline V gene (reference sequence). Trimming shortened V by 5 bases and J by 10 bases, and 19 bases separated the two germline ends. The CDR3 loop is CASSTPSKGGPQYF. The CDR3 DNA reads TGTGCCAGCAGTACACCTTCAAAGGGGGGTCCGCAGTATTTT.

CDR3 DNA: TGTGCCAGCAGCCAATCGGCCTTACTAGCTCAGAGCTCCTACAATGAGCAGTTCTTC. This codes for CASSQSALLAQSSYNEQFF. This rearrangement joins TRBV16 to TRBJ2-1; the D gene is possibly TRBD2 (6 bases). Germline CDR1 and CDR2: KGHSY and FQNENV. CDR3 size: 19 residues. V was clipped by 0 bases and J by 0 bases, with 18 bases between them.

The table lists this clonotype with many counts. The chain employs TRBV20-1 and TRBJ2-1; 13 bases match TRBD2. The CDR3 has 17 residues. With 4 bases clipped from V and 4 bases from J, the junction kept 10 bases outside the gene matches. Looked up from germline, CDR1 is DFQATT and CDR2 is SNEGSKA (reference sequence). The CDR3 nucleotides read TGCAGTGCTACACAGTACCGGACTAGCGGGAGATACAATGAGCAGTTCTTC. Its translation: CSATQYRTSGRYNEQFF.

The chain has TRBV19 and TRBJ1-2; 9 bases align to TRBD1. Losses at the gene ends were 5 bases for V and 1 base for J; bases not matched to a gene: 5. The CDR3 runs 15 residues. Per the germline V gene, CDR1 is LNHDA and CDR2 is SQIVND (reference sequence). This chain's CDR3 is CASSAQTGGNYGYTF. The CDR3, as DNA: TGTGCCAGTAGTGCCCAGACAGGGGGTAACTATGGCTACACCTTC.